A selection of T cell receptor beta chains follows, all from one sample in a study of T cells in Graves' hyperthyroidism and ophthalmopathy. TCRdb re-derived calls from the multiplex PCR reads in MiXCR, one entry per CDR3 protein. This sample has approximately 610,000 distinct CDR3 sequences, with roughly 14% found just once. The specimen sequenced was blood. All receptors come from a woman aged 40 to 50 with Graves' ophthalmopathy. CDR3s include the opening cysteine and the closing phenylalanine or tryptophan. The D gene is left open where the match is weak. Expanded clones get a size class; other rows say once, few or many, or leave the size out.

TRBV5-1	TRBD1	few	TRBJ2-5	TGCGCCAGCACCTCCTGGGGACAGGGCCAAGAGACCCAGTACTTC	CASTSWGQGQETQYF
TRBV6-1	TRBD2	NA	TRBJ2-2	TGTGCCAGCAGCGGTAGCGGGGCTTTAGGGGTGCTGTTTTTT	CASSGSGALGVLFF
TRBV28	TRBD2	many	TRBJ2-5	TGTGCCAGCCAGGCCGGGGGGGGGCGGGAGACCCAGTACTTC	CASQAGGGRETQYF
TRBV5-1	NA	once	TRBJ1-1	TGCGCCAGCAGCTTGGATGGGGTCCTGGGGTCTGAAGCTTTCTTT	CASSLDGVLGSEAFF
TRBV11-2	TRBD2	NA	TRBJ2-5	TGTGCCAGCAGCTCCGGGGTTGGAGCGGGAGTACGTAGGGAGACCCAGTACTTC	CASSSGVGAGVRRETQYF
TRBV27	NA	many	TRBJ2-7	TGTGCCAGCAGTTTCCGGGACCAATCCTACGAGCAGTACTTC	CASSFRDQSYEQYF
TRBV6-2/TRBV6-3	NA	many	TRBJ2-2	TGTGCCAGCAGCCCCGCCGAGACCGGGGAGCTGTTTTTT	CASSPAETGELFF
TRBV7-2	NA	many	TRBJ1-6	TGTGCCAGCAGCTTACCCCCCCCTCTACCCCTCCACTTT	CASSLPPPLPLHF
TRBV12-3/TRBV12-4	NA	many	TRBJ1-3	TGTGCCAGCAGCGAAAGCCGAGGAAACACCATATATTTT	CASSESRGNTIYF
TRBV5-1	NA	many	TRBJ2-2	TGCGCCAGCAGCTCTACTGGAGGGGAAACCGGGGAGCTGTTTTTT	CASSSTGGETGELFF
TRBV7-9	NA	many	TRBJ2-2	TGTGCCAGCAGCTGGGGTGCCGGGGAGCTGTTTTTT	CASSWGAGELFF
TRBV28	NA	few	TRBJ2-7	TGTGCCAGCAGAACCCCCAGAGAATCCTACGAGCAGTACTTC	CASRTPRESYEQYF
TRBV30	NA	many	TRBJ2-7	TGTGCCTGGAGTGTACTCCCTCAGCAGGAGGGCGACGAGCAGTACTTC	CAWSVLPQQEGDEQYF
TRBV2	TRBD1	many	TRBJ1-1	TGTGCCAGCAGGGAACAGGGGCTGTTTGAAGCTTTCTTT	CASREQGLFEAFF
TRBV7-2	TRBD2	many	TRBJ2-7	TGTGCCAGCAGCACCCGTAGCGGGCTCTCCTACGAGCAGTACTTC	CASSTRSGLSYEQYF
TRBV2	TRBD2	many	TRBJ2-7	TGTGCCAGCTACCCAGCGGCTAGCGGGAGAGGTATGGACTACGAGCAGTACTTC	CASYPAASGRGMDYEQYF
TRBV12-3/TRBV12-4	NA	many	TRBJ2-7	TGTGCCAGCAGTTTTAGTACAGGGCTGCAATACGAGCAGTACTTC	CASSFSTGLQYEQYF
TRBV11-2	TRBD2	many	TRBJ2-5	TGTGCCAGCAGCCCCAGGCGGGCTAGCGGCTACCAAGAGACCCAGTACTTC	CASSPRRASGYQETQYF
TRBV2	TRBD1	few	TRBJ2-6	TGTGCCAGGAGACAGGGGCTTGGGGCCAACGTCCTGACTTTC	CARRQGLGANVLTF
TRBV7-8	TRBD2	many	TRBJ2-5	TGTGCCAGCAGCGCCTATCCTCTAGCGGGAGTAGGAGAGACCCAGTACTTC	CASSAYPLAGVGETQYF
TRBV7-2	TRBD2	few	TRBJ2-7	TGTGCCAGCAGCTCGACTAGCGGGGTCTCCTACGAGCAGTACTTC	CASSSTSGVSYEQYF
TRBV12-3/TRBV12-4	TRBD2	few	TRBJ2-5	TGTGCCAGCAATTACCAAGCGGGAGGGACAGAGACCCAGTACTTC	CASNYQAGGTETQYF
TRBV10-3	NA	many	TRBJ2-5	TGTGCCATCAGTGAGCCCCAGCAGGGGAGGGAGACCCAGTACTTC	CAISEPQQGRETQYF
TRBV28	TRBD1	NA	TRBJ1-5	TGTGCCAGCAGGGACGGGACAGGCCATCAGCCCCAGCATTTT	CASRDGTGHQPQHF
TRBV12-3/TRBV12-4	NA	many	TRBJ1-1	TGTGCCAGCAGTTTAATAGGGACAAGGAACACTGAAGCTTTCTTT	CASSLIGTRNTEAFF
TRBV6-1	NA	many	TRBJ1-1	TGTGCCAGCAGAAGAGGGTCGTCTGAAGCTTTCTTT	CASRRGSSEAFF
TRBV6-5	NA	NA	TRBJ1-1	TGTGCCAGCAGTTCACCCAGGATCGGCACTGAAGCTTTCTTT	CASSSPRIGTEAFF
TRBV11-2	NA	NA	TRBJ2-3	TGTGCCAGCAGCTTCAGGGAGCGACGCCTAACGCGCACAGATACGCAGTATTTT	CASSFRERRLTRTDTQYF
TRBV7-9	NA	NA	TRBJ1-1	TGTGCCAGCAGTCAAGTGGGGGCAGGGGCGGCTTTCTTT	CASSQVGAGAAFF
TRBV7-8	NA	many	TRBJ1-2	TGTGCCAGCAGCCCGTACACCAGGAACTATGGCTACACCTTC	CASSPYTRNYGYTF
TRBV20-1	NA	NA	TRBJ1-1	TGCAGTGCTACAACAGTTCTATCCCAGGGAGCTTTCTTT	CSATTVLSQGAFF
TRBV6-2/TRBV6-3	NA	many	TRBJ1-1	TGTGCCAGCAGACCCCCCCGGGGAGGACCCGAAGCTTTCTTT	CASRPPRGGPEAFF
TRBV12-3/TRBV12-4	NA	many	TRBJ1-1	TGTGCCAGCAGTTCATCAGGGGAGGGCACTGAAGCTTTCTTT	CASSSSGEGTEAFF
TRBV19	TRBD1	few	TRBJ1-6	TGTGCCAGTAGTATGACAGGGGGCTCACCCCTCCACTTT	CASSMTGGSPLHF
TRBV12-3/TRBV12-4	TRBD2	many	TRBJ2-7	TGTGCCAGCAGCCCTGACAGCGGGAGGACCTACTTC	CASSPDSGRTYF
TRBV11-3	NA	NA	TRBJ2-7	TGTGCCAGCAGCTTCTGGACCGGTGAAGATGGGCAGTACTTC	CASSFWTGEDGQYF
TRBV28	NA	many	TRBJ1-1	TGTGCCAGCAGTTTATTAGGGAGTTGGAGCACTGAAGCTTTCTTT	CASSLLGSWSTEAFF
TRBV11-2	TRBD2	many	TRBJ2-1	TGTGCCAGCAGCTCCCTAGCGGCCCATTCCTACAATGAGCAGTTCTTC	CASSSLAAHSYNEQFF
TRBV19	TRBD2	few	TRBJ2-7	TGTGCCAGTAGTATGACTAGCAGCAACTACGAGCAGTACTTC	CASSMTSSNYEQYF
TRBV28	TRBD2	many	TRBJ2-7	TGTGCCAGCAGTTTATGGGGCGCGGGGACTAAGTACGAGCAGTACTTC	CASSLWGAGTKYEQYF
TRBV6-5	NA	many	TRBJ2-7	TGTGCCAGCAGTTACTCGAGTGGGGGCATGCTCCTCTACGAGCAGTACTTC	CASSYSSGGMLLYEQYF
TRBV4-1	NA	many	TRBJ2-7	TGCGCCAGCAGCCAAGTGGTACAGAGCTCCTACGAGCAGTACTTC	CASSQVVQSSYEQYF
TRBV20-1	NA	NA	TRBJ2-1	TGCAGTGCTAGTTTGCATCCTTACAATGAGCAGTTCTTC	CSASLHPYNEQFF
TRBV20-1	TRBD1	NA	TRBJ2-7	TGCAGTGCCGACAGGGGTTTAACCTACGAGCAGTACTTC	CSADRGLTYEQYF